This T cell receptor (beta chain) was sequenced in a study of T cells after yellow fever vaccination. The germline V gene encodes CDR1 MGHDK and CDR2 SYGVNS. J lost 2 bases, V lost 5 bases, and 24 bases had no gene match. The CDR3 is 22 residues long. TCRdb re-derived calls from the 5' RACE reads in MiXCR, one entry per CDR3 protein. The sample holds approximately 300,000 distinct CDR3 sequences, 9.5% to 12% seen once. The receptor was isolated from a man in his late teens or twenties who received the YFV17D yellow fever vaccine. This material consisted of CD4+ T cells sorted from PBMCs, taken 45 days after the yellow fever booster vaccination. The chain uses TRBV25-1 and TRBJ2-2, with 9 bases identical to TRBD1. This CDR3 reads CASSPYPTGGGIYPKNTGELFF. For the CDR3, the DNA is TGTGCCAGCAGTCCCTACCCGACAGGGGGAGGCATATACCCTAAAAACACCGGGGAGCTGTTTTTT.